The present T cell receptor beta chain was sequenced within a study of T-cell reconstitution after alpha-beta-depleted transplantation in children. This clonotype has only a few counts. What it recognizes is unknown. Germline CDR1 and CDR2: SGHKS and YYEKEE (reference sequence). CDR3 length: 16 amino acids. Trimming removed 0 bases at V and 2 bases at J, with 15 bases between. Study observations and caveats: At the one-year point after transplant, T-cell counts and TCRbeta diversity were found to come mostly from T cells that had been newly produced. Several hundred expanded graft clones reportedly supplied alpha-beta T cells about two months after transplant.

Unique molecular identifiers were incorporated into the prepared TCRbeta library. TCRdb re-called the PCR reads through MiXCR, storing one row per CDR3 protein. The sample yields about 870,000 distinct CDR3 sequences, under 20% seen once. This clonotype was obtained from a male patient younger than 18 who had a stem cell transplant for acute lymphoblastic leukemia, so the T cells may come from the graft donor. This sequence joins TRBV5-5 and TRBJ2-7; D is unclear. Source: PBMCs, mostly from graft donor cells, taken 360 days after TCRalphabeta/CD19-depleted stem cell transplant. Written as DNA, the CDR3 is TGTGCCAGCAGCTTGGTCCGACGTTGGCCTACCTACGAGCAGTACTTC. Translating it yields CASSLVRRWPTYEQYF.